One and the same sample provided the 25 T cell receptor beta chains below, sequenced in a study of CD8 T cells in Susac syndrome. RNA in amounts of about 0.45 to 1 ug was reverse transcribed with random hexamers. MiXCR was run by TCRdb on the immunoSEQ multiplex PCR reads, yielding one entry per CDR3 protein. The table lists 180,000 or so distinct CDR3 sequences, just under 95% of them singletons, with 0.085% to 0.12% in the top ten. The sequenced sample was CD4+ T cells from PBMCs. The receptors derive from a human donor in good health.

The CDR3 protein is CASSVDLGASISGANVLTF. The CDR3, as DNA: TGTGCCAGCAGCGTGGACTTAGGGGCTTCCATCTCTGGGGCCAACGTCCTGACTTTC. The chain joins TRBV2 to TRBJ2-6; D may correspond to TRBD1 or TRBD2 (5 bases each). V lost 6 bases and J lost 0, with 21 bases in between. CDR1 SNHLY and CDR2 FYNNEI come from the germline V gene. CDR3 length equals 19 residues.

The genes are TRBV20-1 and TRBJ2-7; maybe TRBD2 (6 bases). Trimming shortened V by 7 bases and J by 8 bases, and 15 bases separated the two germline ends. The germline CDR1 and CDR2 sequences are DFQATT and SNEGSKA (reference sequence). CDR3 length: 11 amino acids. The DNA of the CDR3 is TGCAGTGGAGGGTCGGCGGGGAAGCAGTACTTC. It encodes CSGGSAGKQYF.

This clonotype is a singleton in its sample. This chain connects TRBV20-1 to TRBJ2-2, with D perhaps matching TRBD1 (5 bases). Germline loops: CDR1 DFQATT, CDR2 SNEGSKA (reference sequence). V gave up 6 bases and J gave up 2 bases, with 22 bases separating them. The CDR3 covers 17 residues. The CDR3 DNA reads TGCAGTGCCCCCCCTCCTCTAGACAGACCAAACACCGGGGAGCTGTTTTTT. Its translation: CSAPPPLDRPNTGELFF.

The V call is TRBV20-1, the J call TRBJ2-1, with 15 bases lining up with TRBD2. The CDR3 loop spans 15 amino acids. V shed 2 bases and J 6 bases; nucleotides not matched to a gene: 2. Germline lookup yields CDR1 DFQATT and CDR2 SNEGSKA (reference sequence). The chain's CDR3 is CSARTGLAGGNEQFF. CDR3 in DNA: TGCAGTGCTAGAACGGGACTAGCGGGAGGCAATGAGCAGTTCTTC.

The CDR3 here is CSARDQVTEQYF. Written as DNA, the CDR3 is TGCAGTGCTAGAGATCAAGTTACCGAGCAGTACTTC. V and J are TRBV20-1 and TRBJ2-7, with unresolved D. The CDR3 consists of 12 residues. Germline V gene lookup returns CDR1 DFQATT and CDR2 SNEGSKA (reference sequence). V was shortened by 0 bases and J by 6 bases, with 9 bases between the two germline ends.

The CDR3 reads CASSSSGTSGTDTQYF. CDR3 DNA: TGTGCCAGCAGTTCCTCCGGGACTAGCGGCACAGATACGCAGTATTTT. V is TRBV9 and J is TRBJ2-3, with 10 bases that match TRBD2. CDR3 length: 16 residues. The trim removed 5 bases at V and 1 base at J, leaving 7 bases unmatched. Per the germline V gene, CDR1 is SGDLS and CDR2 is YYNGEE.

The chain employs TRBV18 and TRBJ1-1; 9 positions match TRBD1. Germline V gives CDR1 KGHSH, CDR2 LQKENI. The trim removed 1 base at V and 4 bases at J, leaving 7 bases unmatched. This CDR3 is 16 amino acids long. CDR3 residues: CASSPQNRGHRTEAFF. The CDR3 region has the DNA TGTGCCAGCTCACCACAGAACAGGGGGCATCGCACTGAAGCTTTCTTT.

The genes are TRBV18 and TRBJ2-3; D may be TRBD1 (6 bases). Trimming took off 3 bases at V and 3 bases at J, with 13 bases between the two ends. CDR1 and CDR2 (germline): KGHSH, LQKENI. CDR3 length equals 15 residues. CDR3: CASSPLGARTDTQYF. For the CDR3, the DNA is TGTGCCAGCTCACCGTTGGGGGCGCGGACAGATACGCAGTATTTT.

The rearrangement joins TRBV6-5 to TRBJ2-6; no firm D call. V lost 9 bases, J lost 5 bases, and 14 bases lay in between. The CDR3 has 14 amino acids. The germline V gene encodes CDR1 MNHEY and CDR2 SVGAGI. Written as DNA, the CDR3 is TGTGCCAGGACCGTACAAAGACGGGCCAACGTCCTGACTTTC. Residues: CARTVQRRANVLTF.

The chain has TRBV28 and TRBJ2-5; D is possibly TRBD1 (6 bases). Trimming took off 5 bases at V and 3 bases at J, with 13 bases between the two ends. The CDR3 spans 14 residues. CDR1 and CDR2 from the germline V gene are MDHEN and SYDVKM. This chain's CDR3 is CASSTRQAEETQYF. CDR3 DNA: TGTGCCAGCAGTACGCGACAGGCGGAAGAGACCCAGTACTTC.

The J gene is TRBJ2-5, the V gene TRBV6-6; 7 bases match TRBD1. This CDR3 region has 13 residues. The germline V gene has CDR1 MNHNY and CDR2 SVGAGI (reference sequence). Trimming removed 6 bases from V and 5 bases from J; junction bases left unmatched: 6. The CDR3 DNA is TGTGCCAGCAGACCTCAGGGGGACGAGACCCAGTACTTC. Translated: CASRPQGDETQYF.

This rearrangement joins TRBV5-1 to TRBJ1-1, with 8 positions matching TRBD1. The CDR3 is made up of 14 amino acids. Germline trimming cut 7 bases from V and 1 base from J; bases unmatched to any gene: 6. Germline lookup yields CDR1 SGHRS and CDR2 YFSETQ. CDR3 DNA: TGCGCCAGCCGATGGCAGGGGGCGAACACTGAAGCTTTCTTT. As protein: CASRWQGANTEAFF. Filled out from reference TRBV5-1 and TRBJ1-1, the complete variable domain reads KAGVTQTPRYLIKTRGQQVTLSCSPISGHRSVSWYQQTPGQGLQFLFEYFSETQRNKGNFPGRFSGRQFSNSRSEMNVSTLELGDSALYLCASRWQGANTEAFFGQGTRLTVV.

This chain links TRBV28 with TRBJ2-5, with D possibly matching TRBD2 (5 bases). Per the germline V gene, CDR1 is MDHEN and CDR2 is SYDVKM. The CDR3 extends over 14 amino acids. Trimming stripped 6 bases from V and 5 bases from J, with 16 bases between. The CDR3 region is CASSDDGVGETQYF. Here the CDR3 DNA reads TGTGCCAGCAGCGACGACGGGGTAGGCGAGACCCAGTACTTC.

The gene calls are TRBV12-3 or TRBV12-4 and TRBJ2-7; no firm D call. V lost 5 bases and J lost 4, with 15 bases in between. CDR3 length equals 14 residues. In DNA form, the CDR3 reads TGTGCCAGCAGTAAACCCCCTCATTTGTACGAGCAGTACTTC. Translation gives CASSKPPHLYEQYF.

This chain connects TRBV20-1 to TRBJ2-4; the match to TRBD2 covers 10 bases. This CDR3 contains 14 residues. The J segment lost 7 bases and the V segment lost 3 bases, leaving 6 bases of the junction unmatched. The germline V gene encodes CDR1 DFQATT and CDR2 SNEGSKA (reference sequence). CDR3 in DNA: TGCAGTGCTAGTGGTGATAGCGGGAGGAACATTCAGTACTTC. Its translation: CSASGDSGRNIQYF.

The chain uses TRBV20-1 and TRBJ2-7, with D perhaps being TRBD1 or TRBD2 (7 bases each). Germline V gene lookup returns CDR1 DFQATT and CDR2 SNEGSKA (reference sequence). The CDR3 is made up of 15 amino acids. Trimming shortened V by 1 base and J by 6 bases, and 19 bases separated the two germline ends. The CDR3, as DNA: TGCAGTGCTAGAGCTCAGGGGGGAGGGGCCCTCGAGCAGTACTTC. Its protein is CSARAQGGGALEQYF.

J is TRBJ1-2 and V is TRBV19, with a possible D match to TRBD1 (5 bases). The CDR3 has 11 amino acids. Germline CDR1 and CDR2: LNHDA and SQIVND (reference sequence). V dropped 3 bases and J dropped 7 bases, with 6 bases sitting between them. CDR3 loop: CASSIDSGYTF. The CDR3 DNA is TGTGCCAGTAGTATCGACAGTGGCTACACCTTC.

The rearrangement links TRBV29-1 to TRBJ2-5; D is uncertain. The germline CDR1 and CDR2 sequences are SQVTM and ANQGSEA. V was shortened by 7 bases and J by 1 base, with 16 bases between the two germline ends. This CDR3 is 14 amino acids long. Here the CDR3 DNA reads TGCAGCGCAAATCCGTTGGGTGCCCAAGAGACCCAGTACTTC. Residues: CSANPLGAQETQYF.

This chain links TRBV2 with TRBJ2-1, with a tentative D call TRBD2 (5 bases). The germline V and J ends were trimmed by 4 bases and 6 bases, with 10 bases remaining between them. This CDR3 contains 13 residues. CDR1 is SNHLY, CDR2 FYNNEI, per germline. The CDR3 spells CASSAGLVNEQFF. DNA of the CDR3: TGTGCCAGCAGTGCGGGGTTGGTCAATGAGCAGTTCTTC.

The chain joins TRBV19 to TRBJ2-1, with D perhaps TRBD1 (6 bases). The CDR3 consists of 16 residues. Germline CDR1 reads LNHDA; CDR2 reads SQIVND (reference sequence). Trimming left V 5 bases short and J 0 bases short, with 14 bases between. The CDR3 loop is CASSSNQGHSYNEQFF. CDR3 DNA: TGTGCCAGTAGTTCAAATCAGGGGCACTCCTACAATGAGCAGTTCTTC.

The chain uses TRBV20-1 and TRBJ2-1, with TRBD2 matching 7 bases. This CDR3 region has 16 residues. The V and J ends lost 5 bases and 0 bases, in that order; junction bases with no gene match: 10. CDR1 and CDR2 from the germline V gene are DFQATT and SNEGSKA (reference sequence). DNA for the CDR3: TGCAGTGCTGGACCGAGGGGCGGGAGCTCCTACAATGAGCAGTTCTTC. It is translated as CSAGPRGGSSYNEQFF.

The chain is built from TRBV30 and TRBJ1-2; possible D gene TRBD1, 5 bases. Germline-derived CDR1 and CDR2 are GTSNPN and SVGIG (reference sequence). This CDR3 has 13 amino acids. The V gene lost 8 bases and the J gene lost 4 bases, with 17 bases spanning the gap. Written as DNA, the CDR3 is TGTGCCGGGGGATCGGACTCCACCTATGGCTACACCTTC. Protein product: CAGGSDSTYGYTF.

This chain joins TRBV6-2 or TRBV6-3 and TRBJ2-1; the match to TRBD1 covers 9 bases. The ends lost 0 bases at V and 7 bases at J; junction bases unmatched: 10. The CDR3 is 17 amino acids. Germline assignment: CDR1 MNHEY and CDR2 SVGEGT. CDR3 loop: CASSYSNTGTGRNEQFF. Written as DNA, the CDR3 is TGTGCCAGCAGTTACTCGAACACCGGGACAGGGAGGAATGAGCAGTTCTTC.

The rearrangement uses TRBV6-2 or TRBV6-3 and TRBJ2-2; D ambiguous. Trimming took 7 bases from V and 0 from J, leaving 12 bases between them. The germline V gene encodes CDR1 MNHEY and CDR2 SVGEGT. The CDR3 has 15 residues. CDR3 DNA sequence: TGTGCCAGCATCGACGGTAGGGCGAACACCGGGGAGCTGTTTTTT. Amino acid sequence: CASIDGRANTGELFF.

The chain is built from TRBV30 and TRBJ2-7; D may be TRBD1 (7 bases). CDR3 length: 15 amino acids. CDR1 and CDR2 (germline): GTSNPN, SVGIG (reference sequence). The V and J ends lost 1 base and 6 bases respectively, with 19 bases between them. DNA of the CDR3: TGTGCCTGGAGTGCAGGAGTGGCAGGGGGGCGCGAGCAGTACTTC. Protein sequence: CAWSAGVAGGREQYF.